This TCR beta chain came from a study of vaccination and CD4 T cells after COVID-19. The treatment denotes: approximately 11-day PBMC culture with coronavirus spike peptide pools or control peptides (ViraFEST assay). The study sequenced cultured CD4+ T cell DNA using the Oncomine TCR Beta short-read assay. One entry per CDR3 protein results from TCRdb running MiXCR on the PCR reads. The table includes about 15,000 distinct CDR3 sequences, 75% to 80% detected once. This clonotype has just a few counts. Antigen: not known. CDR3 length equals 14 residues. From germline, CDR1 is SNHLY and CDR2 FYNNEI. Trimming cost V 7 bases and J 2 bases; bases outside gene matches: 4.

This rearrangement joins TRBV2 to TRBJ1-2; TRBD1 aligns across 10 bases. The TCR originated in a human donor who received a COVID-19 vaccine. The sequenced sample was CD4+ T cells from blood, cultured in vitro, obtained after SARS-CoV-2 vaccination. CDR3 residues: CASIPDRGNYGYTF. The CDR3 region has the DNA TGTGCCAGCATTCCGGACAGGGGGAACTATGGCTACACCTTC.